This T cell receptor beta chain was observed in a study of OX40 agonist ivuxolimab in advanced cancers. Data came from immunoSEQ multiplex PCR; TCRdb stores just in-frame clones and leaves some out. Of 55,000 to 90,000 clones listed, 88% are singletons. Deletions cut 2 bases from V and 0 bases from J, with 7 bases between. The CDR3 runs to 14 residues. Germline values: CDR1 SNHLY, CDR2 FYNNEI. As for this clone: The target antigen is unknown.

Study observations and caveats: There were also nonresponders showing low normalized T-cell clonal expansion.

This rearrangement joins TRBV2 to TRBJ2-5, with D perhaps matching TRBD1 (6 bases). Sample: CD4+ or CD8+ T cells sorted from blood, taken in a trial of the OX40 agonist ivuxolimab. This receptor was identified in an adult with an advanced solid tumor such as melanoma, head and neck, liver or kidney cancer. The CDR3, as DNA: TGTGCCAGCAGTGAACAGGGGTACCAAGAGACCCAGTACTTC. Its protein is CASSEQGYQETQYF.